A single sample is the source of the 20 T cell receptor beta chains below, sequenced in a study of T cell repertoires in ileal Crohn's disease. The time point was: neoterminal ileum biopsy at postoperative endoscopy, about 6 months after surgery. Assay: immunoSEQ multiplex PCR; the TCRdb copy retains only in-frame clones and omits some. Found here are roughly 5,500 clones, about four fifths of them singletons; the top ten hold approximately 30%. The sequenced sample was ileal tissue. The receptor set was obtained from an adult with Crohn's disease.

The DNA of the CDR3 is TGTGCCAGCAGCTTAGCTAGGACTAGCGGGATCTACGAGCAGTACTTC. Protein product: CASSLARTSGIYEQYF. The chain joins TRBV7-8 to TRBJ2-7, with TRBD2 matching over 12 bases. The CDR3 has 16 residues. Looked up from germline, CDR1 is SGHVS and CDR2 is FQNEAQ. V trimming: 0 bases; J trimming: 3 bases; junction bases outside the gene matches: 3.

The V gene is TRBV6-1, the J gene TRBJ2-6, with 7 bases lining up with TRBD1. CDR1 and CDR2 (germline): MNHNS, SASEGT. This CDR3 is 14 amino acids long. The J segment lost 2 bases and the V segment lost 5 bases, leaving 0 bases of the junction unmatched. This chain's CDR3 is CASSTGAGANVLTF. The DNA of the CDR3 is TGTGCCAGCAGTACAGGGGCTGGGGCCAACGTCCTGACTTTC.

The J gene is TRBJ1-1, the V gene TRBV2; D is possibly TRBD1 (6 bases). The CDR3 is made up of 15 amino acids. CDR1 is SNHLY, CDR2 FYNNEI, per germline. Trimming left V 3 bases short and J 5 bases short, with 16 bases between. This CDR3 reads CASSEELAGVTEAFF. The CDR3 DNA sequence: TGTGCCAGCAGTGAGGAACTGGCAGGGGTTACTGAAGCTTTCTTT.

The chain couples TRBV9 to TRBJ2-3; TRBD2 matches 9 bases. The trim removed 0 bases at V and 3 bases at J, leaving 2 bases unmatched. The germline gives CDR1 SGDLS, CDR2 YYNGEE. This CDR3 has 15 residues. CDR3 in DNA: TGTGCCAGCAGCGTAGAGGCGGGGGGGACAGATACGCAGTATTTT. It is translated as CASSVEAGGTDTQYF.

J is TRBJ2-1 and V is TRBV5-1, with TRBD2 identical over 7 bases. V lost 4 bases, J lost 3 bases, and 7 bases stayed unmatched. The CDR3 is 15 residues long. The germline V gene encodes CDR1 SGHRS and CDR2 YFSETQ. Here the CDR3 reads CASSPSGANYNEQFF. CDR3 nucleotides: TGCGCCAGCAGCCCGAGCGGGGCTAACTACAATGAGCAGTTCTTC.

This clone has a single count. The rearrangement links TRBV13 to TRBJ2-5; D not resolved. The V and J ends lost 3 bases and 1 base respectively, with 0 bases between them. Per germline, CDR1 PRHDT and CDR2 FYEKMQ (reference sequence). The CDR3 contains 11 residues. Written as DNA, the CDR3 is TGTGCCAGCAGCTTCCAAGAGACCCAGTACTTC. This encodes CASSFQETQYF.

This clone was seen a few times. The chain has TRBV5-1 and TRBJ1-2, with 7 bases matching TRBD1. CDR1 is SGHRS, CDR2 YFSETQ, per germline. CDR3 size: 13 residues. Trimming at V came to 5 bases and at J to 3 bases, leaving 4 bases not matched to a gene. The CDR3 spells CASRKGTDYGYTF. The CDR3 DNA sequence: TGCGCCAGCAGAAAAGGGACAGACTATGGCTACACCTTC.

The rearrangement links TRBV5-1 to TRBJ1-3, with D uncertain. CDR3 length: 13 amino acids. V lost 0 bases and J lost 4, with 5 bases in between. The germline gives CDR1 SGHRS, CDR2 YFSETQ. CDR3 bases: TGCGCCAGCAGCTTGGACAGCGGAAACACCATATATTTT. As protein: CASSLDSGNTIYF.

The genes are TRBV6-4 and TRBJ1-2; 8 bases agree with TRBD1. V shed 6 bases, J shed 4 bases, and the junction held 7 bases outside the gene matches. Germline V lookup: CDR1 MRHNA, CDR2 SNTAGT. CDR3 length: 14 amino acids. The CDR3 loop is CASRKTGASYGYTF. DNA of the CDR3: TGTGCCAGCAGGAAGACAGGGGCCTCCTATGGCTACACCTTC.

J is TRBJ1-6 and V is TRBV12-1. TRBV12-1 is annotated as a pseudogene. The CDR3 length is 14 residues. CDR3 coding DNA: TGTGCCAGCAGCTTTGCCCCAGCTGATTCACCCCTCCACTTT. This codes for CASSFAPADSPLHF.

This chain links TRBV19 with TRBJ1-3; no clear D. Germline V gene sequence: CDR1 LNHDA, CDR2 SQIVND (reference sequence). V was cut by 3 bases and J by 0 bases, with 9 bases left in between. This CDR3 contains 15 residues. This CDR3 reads CASSIFRSSGNTIYF. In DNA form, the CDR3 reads TGTGCCAGTAGTATTTTCAGGAGCTCTGGAAACACCATATATTTT.

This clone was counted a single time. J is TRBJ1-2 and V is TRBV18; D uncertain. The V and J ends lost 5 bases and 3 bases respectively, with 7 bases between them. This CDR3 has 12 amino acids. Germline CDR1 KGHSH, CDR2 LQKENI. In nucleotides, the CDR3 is TGTGCCAGCTCAGTCCGGGACTATGGCTACACCTTC. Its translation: CASSVRDYGYTF.

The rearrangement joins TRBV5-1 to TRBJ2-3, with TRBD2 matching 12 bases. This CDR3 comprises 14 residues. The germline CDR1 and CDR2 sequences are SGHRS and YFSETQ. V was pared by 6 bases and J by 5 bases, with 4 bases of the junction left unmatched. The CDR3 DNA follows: TGCGCCAGCATTAGGACTAGCGGGGAAGATACGCAGTATTTT. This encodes CASIRTSGEDTQYF. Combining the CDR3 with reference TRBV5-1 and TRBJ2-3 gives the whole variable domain KAGVTQTPRYLIKTRGQQVTLSCSPISGHRSVSWYQQTPGQGLQFLFEYFSETQRNKGNFPGRFSGRQFSNSRSEMNVSTLELGDSALYLCASIRTSGEDTQYFGPGTRLTVL.

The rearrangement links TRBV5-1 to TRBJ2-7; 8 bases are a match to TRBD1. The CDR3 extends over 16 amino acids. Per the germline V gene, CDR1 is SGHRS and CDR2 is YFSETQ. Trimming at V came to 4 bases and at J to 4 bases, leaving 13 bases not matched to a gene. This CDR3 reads CASSQNPQGAGYEQYF. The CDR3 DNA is TGCGCCAGCAGCCAGAATCCGCAGGGGGCAGGGTACGAGCAGTACTTC. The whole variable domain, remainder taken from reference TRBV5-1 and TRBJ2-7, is KAGVTQTPRYLIKTRGQQVTLSCSPISGHRSVSWYQQTPGQGLQFLFEYFSETQRNKGNFPGRFSGRQFSNSRSEMNVSTLELGDSALYLCASSQNPQGAGYEQYFGPGTRLTVT.

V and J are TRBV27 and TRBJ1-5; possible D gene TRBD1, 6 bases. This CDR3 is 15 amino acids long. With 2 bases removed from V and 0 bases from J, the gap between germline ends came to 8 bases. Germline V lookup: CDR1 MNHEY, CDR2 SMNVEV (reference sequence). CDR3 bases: TGTGCCAGCAGTTTAATAGGGGGTAGCAATCAGCCCCAGCATTTT. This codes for CASSLIGGSNQPQHF.

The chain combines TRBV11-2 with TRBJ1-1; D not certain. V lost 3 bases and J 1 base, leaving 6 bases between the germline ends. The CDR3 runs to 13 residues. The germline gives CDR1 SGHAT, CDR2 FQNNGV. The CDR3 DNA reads TGTGCCAGCAGCTTTGACGGGAACACTGAAGCTTTCTTT. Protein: CASSFDGNTEAFF.

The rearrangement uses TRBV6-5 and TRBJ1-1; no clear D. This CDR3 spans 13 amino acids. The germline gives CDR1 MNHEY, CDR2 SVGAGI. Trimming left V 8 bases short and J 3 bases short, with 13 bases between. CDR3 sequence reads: CASRSTRDTEAFF. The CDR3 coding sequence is TGTGCCAGCCGCTCTACGAGGGACACTGAAGCTTTCTTT.

The CDR3 nucleotides read TGTGCCAGTAGTACCTCCAGGGTCCGTGAAGCTTTCTTT. It specifies CASSTSRVREAFF. The chain links TRBV19 to TRBJ1-1; D possibly corresponds to TRBD1 (5 bases). The V end lost 4 bases, the J end lost 7 bases, and 13 bases lay between the germline ends. The CDR3 runs to 13 residues. The germline V gene encodes CDR1 LNHDA and CDR2 SQIVND (reference sequence).

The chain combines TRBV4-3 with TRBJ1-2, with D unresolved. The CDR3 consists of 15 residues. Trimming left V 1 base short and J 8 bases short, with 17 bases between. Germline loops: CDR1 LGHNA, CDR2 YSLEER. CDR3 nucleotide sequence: TGCGCCAGCAGCCAAGGGGGTACCCTGACTCGCGGCTACACCTTC. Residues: CASSQGGTLTRGYTF.

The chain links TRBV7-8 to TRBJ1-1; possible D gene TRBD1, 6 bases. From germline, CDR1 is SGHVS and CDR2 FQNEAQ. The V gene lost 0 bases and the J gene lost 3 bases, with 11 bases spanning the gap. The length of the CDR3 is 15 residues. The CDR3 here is CASSLAWGADTEAFF. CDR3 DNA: TGTGCCAGCAGCTTAGCTTGGGGGGCGGACACTGAAGCTTTCTTT. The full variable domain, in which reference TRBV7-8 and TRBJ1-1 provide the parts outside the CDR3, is GAGVSQSPRYKVAKRGQDVALRCDPISGHVSLFWYQQALGQGPEFLTYFQNEAQLDKSGLPSDRFFAERPEGSVSTLKIQRTQQEDSAVYLCASSLAWGADTEAFFGQGTRLTVV.